Presented here are 21 T cell receptor beta chains from one specimen sequenced in a study of blood T cell repertoires in COVID-19. Sequenced by immunoSEQ multiplex PCR; TCRdb stores in-frame clones only, minus some. The data hold over 300,000 clones, with around 85% observed a single time. Sequencing was done on a sample of peripheral blood. All receptors come from a human donor in a cohort sampled during active COVID-19.

This chain connects TRBV6-1 to TRBJ2-4; 7 nucleotides match TRBD1. The CDR3 is 17 amino acids. CDR1 is MNHNS and CDR2 is SASEGT in the germline V gene. Trimming took 4 bases from V and 0 from J; bases not matched to a gene: 9. The CDR3 protein is CASSVSGTALAKNIQYF. Written as DNA, the CDR3 is TGTGCCAGCAGTGTATCCGGGACAGCTCTAGCCAAAAACATTCAGTACTTC.

The V and J genes are TRBV5-1 and TRBJ1-1; no clear D. Germline V lookup: CDR1 SGHRS, CDR2 YFSETQ. The V end lost 7 bases, the J end lost 4 bases, and 14 bases lay between the germline ends. CDR3 length: 13 amino acids. The CDR3 DNA sequence: TGCGCCAGCGCCACCGAGCTCGGCACTGAAGCTTTCTTT. Residues: CASATELGTEAFF.

V and J are TRBV12-5 and TRBJ1-1, with 7 bases identical to TRBD1. J lost 1 base, V lost 2 bases, and 4 bases had no gene match. The length of the CDR3 is 15 residues. The germline CDR1 and CDR2 sequences are LGHNT and FRNRAP. The CDR3 spells CASGLLQGGNTEAFF. Here the CDR3 DNA reads TGTGCTAGTGGTTTGCTGCAGGGGGGGAACACTGAAGCTTTCTTT. The complete variable domain, with remaining parts taken from reference TRBV12-5 and TRBJ1-1, reads DARVTQTPRHKVTEMGQEVTMRCQPILGHNTVFWYRQTMMQGLELLAYFRNRAPLDDSGMPKDRFSAEMPDATLATLKIQPSEPRDSAVYFCASGLLQGGNTEAFFGQGTRLTVV.

The chain couples TRBV5-5 to TRBJ1-2, with D tentatively TRBD1 (6 bases). CDR1 is SGHKS, CDR2 YYEKEE, per germline (reference sequence). CDR3 length equals 13 residues. Trimming removed 0 bases from V and 6 bases from J, with 9 bases in between. This chain's CDR3 is CASSLVPGDGYTF. The CDR3 region has the DNA TGTGCCAGCAGCTTGGTGCCAGGGGATGGCTACACCTTC.

This clone has just one count. This chain joins TRBV5-8 and TRBJ2-1; a possible D gene is TRBD2 (5 bases). Germline CDR1 is SGHTS and CDR2 is YDEGEE. CDR3 length: 13 amino acids. V was pared by 0 bases and J by 8 bases, with 9 bases between. CDR3 residues: CASSLGGIDEQFF. The CDR3 nucleotides read TGTGCCAGCAGCTTGGGAGGGATCGATGAGCAGTTCTTC.

V usage is TRBV7-6 and J usage is TRBJ2-1, with TRBD1 matching over 9 bases. Germline CDR1 is SGHVS and CDR2 is FNYEAQ. This CDR3 region has 15 residues. With 1 base clipped from V and 9 bases from J, the junction kept 7 bases outside the gene matches. The CDR3 protein is CASSLEGTGKGEQFF. The CDR3 DNA sequence: TGTGCCAGCAGCTTAGAGGGGACAGGGAAGGGTGAGCAGTTCTTC.

V is TRBV3-1 (or the pseudogene TRBV3-2) and J is TRBJ2-3; tentatively, D is TRBD2 (7 bases). The V gene lost 4 bases and the J gene lost 4 bases, with 15 bases spanning the gap. Germline assignment: CDR1 LGHDT and CDR2 YNNKEL (reference sequence). This CDR3 has 15 amino acids. The CDR3 loop is CASSLQGGGADTQYF. The CDR3, as DNA: TGTGCCAGCAGCCTACAGGGCGGGGGAGCAGATACGCAGTATTTT.

The CDR3 sequence: CASSQPLGGGEQYF. As DNA, the CDR3 is TGTGCCAGCAGTCAACCCTTAGGGGGTGGCGAGCAGTACTTC. The chain is built from TRBV6-5 and TRBJ2-7; D might be TRBD1 (6 bases). The ends were cut back, 5 bases at V and 6 bases at J, with 17 bases in the middle. There are 14 residues in the CDR3. CDR1 and CDR2 from the germline V gene are MNHEY and SVGAGI.

The chain combines TRBV6-5 with TRBJ2-7, with a tentative D call TRBD2 (5 bases). The germline V gene encodes CDR1 MNHEY and CDR2 SVGAGI. This CDR3 is built from 14 residues. Trimming left V 8 bases short and J 2 bases short, with 16 bases between. The chain's CDR3 is CASLKSVGAYEQYF. The CDR3 bases are TGTGCCAGCCTTAAGTCCGTCGGGGCCTACGAGCAGTACTTC.

The chain recombines TRBV4-2 with TRBJ2-6, with 8 bases matching TRBD2. The V gene's germline CDR1 is LGHNA and CDR2 YNFKEQ. Losses at the gene ends were 0 bases for V and 0 bases for J; bases not matched to a gene: 7. This CDR3 is 19 amino acids long. CDR3 in amino acids: CASSQDRGGADSGANVLTF. The CDR3 DNA reads TGTGCCAGCAGCCAAGATCGGGGGGGGGCCGACTCTGGGGCCAACGTCCTGACTTTC.

The chain recombines TRBV27 with TRBJ1-1; TRBD1 is a possible D gene (5 bases). V was shortened by 7 bases and J by 1 base, with 7 bases between the two germline ends. CDR1 is MNHEY, CDR2 SMNVEV, per germline (reference sequence). The length of the CDR3 is 12 residues. As DNA, the CDR3 is TGTGCCAGCATCGGGGGGAACACTGAAGCTTTCTTT. It encodes CASIGGNTEAFF.

The rearrangement links TRBV9 to TRBJ2-2, with 8 bases aligning to TRBD2. Germline trimming cut 2 bases from V and 5 bases from J; bases unmatched to any gene: 5. Germline V gene lookup returns CDR1 SGDLS and CDR2 YYNGEE. This CDR3 comprises 15 residues. CDR3: CASSVELAATGELFF. The CDR3 coding sequence is TGTGCCAGCAGCGTGGAACTAGCGGCGACCGGGGAGCTGTTTTTT.

Regarding this clone: Other nucleotide sequences in the sample specify the same CDR3. This chain connects TRBV3-1 (or the pseudogene TRBV3-2) to TRBJ2-1; 8 nucleotides match TRBD2. Looked up from germline, CDR1 is LGHDT and CDR2 is YNNKEL (reference sequence). Trimming took 4 bases from V and 4 from J; bases not matched to a gene: 6. The CDR3 sequence is 15 residues long. The chain's CDR3 is CASSPLAGGYNEQFF. CDR3 nucleotides: TGTGCCAGCAGCCCCCTCGCGGGGGGTTACAATGAGCAGTTCTTC.

The gene calls are TRBV5-6 and TRBJ2-7; maybe TRBD2 (5 bases). Germline loops: CDR1 SGHDT, CDR2 YYEEEE. CDR3 length: 18 residues. The ends were cut back, 0 bases at V and 5 bases at J, with 24 bases in the middle. CDR3 DNA: TGTGCCAGCAGCTTGGGAGGGTTCCTCCCTACTATACAACACGAGCAGTACTTC. Translating it yields CASSLGGFLPTIQHEQYF.

This clone has just one count. The V and J genes are TRBV7-3 and TRBJ1-1; the D gene is possibly TRBD1 (5 bases). The CDR3 loop spans 16 amino acids. The germline gives CDR1 SGHTA, CDR2 FQGTGA. Trimming stripped 5 bases from V and 0 bases from J, with 16 bases between. DNA for the CDR3: TGTGCCAGCAGCCCCCGCAGGGATAGGATGAACACTGAAGCTTTCTTT. Translating it yields CASSPRRDRMNTEAFF.

V is TRBV24-1 and J is TRBJ2-3; D is perhaps TRBD1 (6 bases). Germline V gives CDR1 KGHDR, CDR2 SFDVKD. Trimming removed 4 bases from V and 7 bases from J, with 14 bases in between. The CDR3 spans 14 residues. The CDR3 loop is CATSERTASYTQYF. The CDR3, as DNA: TGTGCCACCAGTGAGAGGACAGCTAGCTATACGCAGTATTTT.

This chain links TRBV11-3 with TRBJ2-2; D perhaps matches TRBD2 (6 bases). CDR3 length equals 13 residues. The V gene lost 5 bases and the J gene lost 6 bases, with 10 bases spanning the gap. Germline V gene sequence: CDR1 SGHNT, CDR2 YENEEA. The CDR3 spells CASSPREAGELFF. In DNA, the CDR3 is TGTGCCAGCAGCCCCAGGGAGGCCGGGGAGCTGTTTTTT.

The genes are TRBV6-5 and TRBJ2-1, with 9 bases identical to TRBD1. The CDR3 runs 13 residues. V dropped 6 bases and J dropped 7; count of bases not matched to a gene: 4. Germline V gene data show CDR1 as MNHEY and CDR2 as SVGAGI. The CDR3 region has the DNA TGTGCCAGCAGCCCGGACAGGGGAAATGAGCAGTTCTTC. Protein: CASSPDRGNEQFF.

This chain connects TRBV7-9 to TRBJ2-1; TRBD2 might be the D (7 bases). The CDR3 covers 12 residues. The V gene lost 8 bases and the J gene lost 5 bases, with 10 bases spanning the gap. CDR1 and CDR2 (germline): SEHNR, FQNEAQ (reference sequence). The CDR3 region has the DNA TGTGCCAGCTCGGGGGGCCACAATGAGCAGTTCTTC. This translates into CASSGGHNEQFF.

The CDR3 DNA sequence: TGTGCCAGCAGCTCGTATGGGCGGGGGCAAGAGACCCAGTACTTC. This gives the protein CASSSYGRGQETQYF. The chain is built from TRBV7-3 and TRBJ2-5; TRBD2 agrees at 7 bases. Looked up from germline, CDR1 is SGHTA and CDR2 is FQGTGA. Germline trimming cut 4 bases from V and 2 bases from J; bases unmatched to any gene: 7. CDR3 length: 15 residues.

This chain links TRBV12-5 with TRBJ2-3, with D possibly matching TRBD2 (5 bases). The V and J ends lost 0 bases and 8 bases respectively, with 6 bases between them. The V gene's germline CDR1 is LGHNT and CDR2 FRNRAP. This CDR3 region has 12 residues. CDR3 nucleotides: TGTGCTAGTGGTTTGGTAGAGGGTACGCAGTATTTT. Protein product: CASGLVEGTQYF.